The next 29 T cell receptor beta chains were all read from a single sample in a study of T-cell memory formation after mild COVID-19. TCRdb reanalysed the 5' RACE reads using MiXCR and keeps one entry per CDR3 protein. Here the sample spans some 300,000 distinct CDR3 sequences, 15% to 20% being singletons. The sequencing sample was made of PBMCs or a T cell subset sorted from them (not recorded which). These receptors originate from a man in his late teens or twenties who had mild COVID-19 (a few samples of this study predate the infection). Cell type and time point are not known.

In this sample, this clonotype turned up a few times. CDR3 nucleotides: TGCGCCAGCAGCTGGGACAGGGCTAGCTCCTACAATGAGCAGTTCTTC. Translated: CASSWDRASSYNEQFF. V and J are TRBV5-1 and TRBJ2-1; 9 bases line up with TRBD1. V shed 3 bases and J 0 bases; nucleotides not matched to a gene: 4. Germline V gives CDR1 SGHRS, CDR2 YFSETQ. There are 16 residues in the CDR3.

The DNA of the CDR3 is TGCGCCAGCAGCCCGACGCCCGGCCAGGGATCCGATACGCAGTATTTT. Amino acids: CASSPTPGQGSDTQYF. The chain links TRBV5-1 to TRBJ2-3; weak D call: TRBD1 (5 bases). Trimming pared 4 bases from V and 6 bases from J, leaving 21 bases between. The CDR3 loop spans 16 amino acids. Per germline, CDR1 SGHRS and CDR2 YFSETQ.

The chain links TRBV7-6 to TRBJ2-2; 12 positions agree with TRBD1. CDR1 is SGHVS and CDR2 is FNYEAQ in the germline V gene. The CDR3 is 18 amino acids. J was trimmed by 1 base and V by 3 bases; bases with no gene match: 6. As DNA, the CDR3 is TGTGCCAGCAGCTTTTCGGGACAGGGGGCGATGAACACCGGGGAGCTGTTTTTT. Protein sequence: CASSFSGQGAMNTGELFF.

This clonotype was observed a handful of times. The chain recombines TRBV7-2 with TRBJ2-4, with 11 bases aligning to TRBD2. J gave up 2 bases and V 5 bases, and 8 bases lay outside the gene matches. This CDR3 is built from 17 residues. From germline, CDR1 is SGHTA and CDR2 FQGNSA. The CDR3 region is CASSHTGLADSKNIQYF. In DNA, the CDR3 is TGTGCCAGCAGCCATACGGGACTAGCGGACTCCAAAAACATTCAGTACTTC. Full variable domain (remainder filled in from reference TRBV7-2 and TRBJ2-4): GAGVSQSPSNKVTEKGKDVELRCDPISGHTALYWYRQSLGQGLEFLIYFQGNSAPDKSGLPSDRFSAERTGGSVSTLTIQRTQQEDSAVYLCASSHTGLADSKNIQYFGAGTRLSVL.

This chain links TRBV12-3 or TRBV12-4 with TRBJ1-3; D gene ambiguous. The CDR3 consists of 14 residues. V lost 2 bases and J 0 bases, leaving 5 bases between the germline ends. The CDR3: CASSLTHSGNTIYF. For the CDR3, the DNA is TGTGCCAGCAGTTTAACCCACTCTGGAAACACCATATATTTT.

The chain uses TRBV11-1 and TRBJ1-5; the D gene is possibly TRBD1 (6 bases). CDR1 and CDR2 from the germline V gene are SGHAT and FQDESV (reference sequence). V dropped 5 bases and J dropped 6 bases, with 14 bases sitting between them. This CDR3 has 14 amino acids. The CDR3 DNA reads as TGTGCCAGCAGCCGAACAGGGCGGGCTCAGCCCCAGCATTTT. Translated: CASSRTGRAQPQHF.

This clonotype was picked up many times. The chain combines TRBV18 with TRBJ1-5; D perhaps matches TRBD1 (5 bases). This CDR3 is built from 14 residues. With 2 bases removed from V and 6 bases from J, the gap between germline ends came to 11 bases. Germline lookup yields CDR1 KGHSH and CDR2 LQKENI. CDR3 protein: CASSPEAGSQPQHF. CDR3 nucleotide sequence: TGTGCCAGCTCACCAGAGGCAGGGAGTCAGCCCCAGCATTTT.

This clonotype occurred many times. The chain combines TRBV10-3 with TRBJ2-3, with 9 positions matching TRBD2. J gave up 4 bases and V 4 bases, and 6 bases lay outside the gene matches. Germline V gene sequence: CDR1 ENHRY, CDR2 SYGVKD. The CDR3 runs 15 residues. The CDR3 spells CAISGTSGSPDTQYF. Written as DNA, the CDR3 is TGTGCCATCAGTGGTACTAGCGGGTCTCCAGATACGCAGTATTTT.

The chain carries TRBV6-6 and TRBJ1-1, with D maybe TRBD1 (6 bases). Germline V CDR1 and CDR2: MNHNY, SVGAGI (reference sequence). CDR3 length equals 13 residues. The V end lost 6 bases, the J end lost 6 bases, and 14 bases lay between the germline ends. The CDR3 DNA is TGTGCCAGCAGCTCCAACACAGGGTCTGAAGCTTTCTTT. It yields the protein CASSSNTGSEAFF.

The sample holds one count of this clonotype. DNA for the CDR3: TGTGCCAGTAGTACCCCCACAGATACGCAGTATTTT. It specifies CASSTPTDTQYF. The V call is TRBV19, the J call TRBJ2-3; D is ambiguous. V was shortened by 4 bases and J by 2 bases, with 4 bases between the two germline ends. This CDR3 comprises 12 residues. Germline V CDR1 and CDR2: LNHDA, SQIVND (reference sequence).

This clonotype was detected only a few times. This chain links TRBV7-3 with TRBJ2-3, with a possible D match to TRBD2 (6 bases). Germline V CDR1 and CDR2: SGHTA, FQGTGA. Trimming cost V 4 bases and J 5 bases, with 13 bases left between them. This CDR3 has 14 amino acids. The CDR3 is CASSSRAEGDTQYF. The CDR3 nucleotides are TGTGCCAGCAGCTCCCGGGCGGAGGGAGATACGCAGTATTTT.

This clonotype has ten or more counts. This chain uses TRBV5-1 with TRBJ2-3; D might be TRBD2 (6 bases). Germline V gene data show CDR1 as SGHRS and CDR2 as YFSETQ. Trimming took off 5 bases at V and 5 bases at J, with 15 bases between the two ends. CDR3 length equals 14 residues. CDR3 region: CASRGRPGVDTQYF. The CDR3 DNA reads TGCGCCAGCAGGGGCAGGCCGGGAGTAGATACGCAGTATTTT.

This chain's CDR3 is CSARYSGGAGDEQFF. DNA of the CDR3: TGCAGTGCCAGATATAGCGGGGGGGCCGGGGATGAGCAGTTCTTC. V usage is TRBV20-1 and J usage is TRBJ2-1; 11 nucleotides align to TRBD2. Germline loops: CDR1 DFQATT, CDR2 SNEGSKA (reference sequence). Germline trimming cut 6 bases from V and 8 bases from J; bases unmatched to any gene: 12. This CDR3 is 15 amino acids long.

This clonotype came up a few times. The chain couples TRBV15 to TRBJ1-4; D is ambiguous. V lost 4 bases and J lost 8, with 11 bases in between. CDR1 and CDR2 (germline): LNHNV, YYDKDF (reference sequence). CDR3 size: 13 residues. The CDR3 loop is CATSIDQKEKLFF. CDR3 DNA: TGTGCCACCAGCATAGACCAAAAGGAAAAACTGTTTTTT.

V and J are TRBV12-3 or TRBV12-4 and TRBJ2-5, with a tentative D call TRBD2 (5 bases). The V gene lost 2 bases and the J gene lost 14 bases, with 18 bases spanning the gap. This CDR3 contains 13 residues. CDR3 amino acids: CASSLSEVPYGYF. CDR3 in DNA: TGTGCCAGCAGTTTATCGGAGGTACCCTATGGCTACTTC.

CDR3 in DNA: TGCGCCAGCAGCTTGGGGGGGGACGACACTGAAGCTTTCTTT. It is translated as CASSLGGDDTEAFF. This chain connects TRBV5-1 to TRBJ1-1; the D gene is possibly TRBD1 (5 bases). The V gene's germline CDR1 is SGHRS and CDR2 YFSETQ. The CDR3 consists of 14 residues. The V end lost 0 bases, the J end lost 3 bases, and 9 bases lay between the germline ends.

The rearrangement joins TRBV27 to TRBJ2-1, with D uncertain. Looked up from germline, CDR1 is MNHEY and CDR2 is SMNVEV (reference sequence). CDR3 length equals 18 residues. Trimming left V 5 bases short and J 1 base short, with 21 bases between. The CDR3 protein is CASSPLRTLGISYNEQFF. The CDR3 nucleotides read TGTGCCAGCAGTCCCTTGAGAACCCTAGGAATTTCCTACAATGAGCAGTTCTTC.

The chain carries TRBV4-3 and TRBJ1-2, with 7 bases fitting TRBD1. The germline V gene encodes CDR1 LGHNA and CDR2 YSLEER. The CDR3 is made up of 14 amino acids. V dropped 4 bases and J dropped 2; count of bases not matched to a gene: 4. CDR3: CASSPQGLNYGYTF. Written as DNA, the CDR3 is TGCGCCAGCAGCCCACAGGGGTTGAACTATGGCTACACCTTC.

This clonotype appeared a few times. The chain recombines TRBV29-1 with TRBJ1-2; maybe TRBD1 (5 bases). This CDR3 region has 13 residues. Germline V gene sequence: CDR1 SQVTM, CDR2 ANQGSEA. Trimming pared 6 bases from V and 4 bases from J, leaving 15 bases between. The CDR3: CSVVGTISYGYTF. As DNA, the CDR3 is TGCAGCGTGGTGGGGACTATTAGCTATGGCTACACCTTC.

This clonotype was seen a handful of times. The rearrangement links TRBV7-8 to TRBJ2-5, with unresolved D. Deletions cut 1 base from V and 2 bases from J, with 14 bases between. The CDR3 is 16 residues long. CDR1 is SGHVS, CDR2 FQNEAQ, per germline. For the CDR3, the DNA is TGTGCCAGCAGCTTAGTGGCGGACGTAGGACAAGAGACCCAGTACTTC. This translates into CASSLVADVGQETQYF.

This chain links TRBV7-9 with TRBJ2-3; 13 positions match TRBD2. The CDR3 totals 16 residues. J was trimmed by 5 bases and V by 5 bases; bases with no gene match: 7. Looked up from germline, CDR1 is SEHNR and CDR2 is FQNEAQ (reference sequence). Written as DNA, the CDR3 is TGTGCCAGCAGCCGGGGACTAGCGGGACAGGGAGATACGCAGTATTTT. Encoded protein: CASSRGLAGQGDTQYF.

This clonotype was observed a handful of times. The V gene is TRBV20-1, the J gene TRBJ2-3; 8 bases match TRBD2. This CDR3 contains 16 residues. Germline V CDR1 and CDR2: DFQATT, SNEGSKA (reference sequence). J lost 2 bases, V lost 3 bases, and 10 bases had no gene match. CDR3: CSARPRLAGITDTQYF. The CDR3 bases are TGCAGTGCTAGGCCTAGGCTAGCGGGTATCACAGATACGCAGTATTTT.

The J gene is TRBJ2-1, the V gene TRBV7-9; 8 positions agree with TRBD2. This CDR3 is 14 amino acids long. J was trimmed by 9 bases and V by 6 bases; bases with no gene match: 10. Germline CDR1 and CDR2: SEHNR and FQNEAQ (reference sequence). CDR3 sequence reads: CASRPGSGGVEQFF. CDR3 sequence (DNA): TGTGCCAGCAGGCCCGGGAGCGGGGGTGTTGAGCAGTTCTTC. The full variable domain, its missing parts supplied by reference TRBV7-9 and TRBJ2-1, is DTGVSQNPRHKITKRGQNVTFRCDPISEHNRLYWYRQTLGQGPEFLTYFQNEAQLEKSRLLSDRFSAERPKGSFSTLEIQRTEQGDSAMYLCASRPGSGGVEQFFGPGTRLTVL.

The CDR3 nucleotides are TGTGCCAGCAACCACCCAGCTGTTACGCAGTATTTT. Amino acid sequence: CASNHPAVTQYF. The chain links TRBV6-2 or TRBV6-3 to TRBJ2-3; D gene unclear. Germline V gene lookup returns CDR1 MNHEY and CDR2 SVGEGT. The CDR3 loop spans 12 amino acids. Trimming stripped 7 bases from V and 8 bases from J, with 13 bases between.

This clonotype came up a few times. This chain connects TRBV3-1 to TRBJ2-7; possible D gene TRBD2, 5 bases. V was shortened by 1 base and J by 3 bases, with 16 bases between the two germline ends. Germline V gene lookup returns CDR1 LGHDT and CDR2 YNNKEL (reference sequence). CDR3 size: 16 residues. The CDR3 nucleotides are TGTGCCAGCAGCCAAGGAGGGCCGTCGGGTGTCTACGAGCAGTACTTC. Translating gives CASSQGGPSGVYEQYF.

At least ten counts were recorded for this clonotype. The V and J genes are TRBV7-2 and TRBJ1-4; unclear D gene. This CDR3 region has 16 residues. Germline CDR1 and CDR2: SGHTA and FQGNSA. The V end lost 5 bases, the J end lost 2 bases, and 15 bases lay between the germline ends. CDR3 DNA sequence: TGTGCCAGCAGCCAAGCCCCGAAGACCACTAATGAAAAACTGTTTTTT. Translating gives CASSQAPKTTNEKLFF.

This clonotype was counted between two and nine times. The chain has TRBV25-1 and TRBJ1-2; 8 nucleotides agree with TRBD1. Germline V lookup: CDR1 MGHDK, CDR2 SYGVNS. This CDR3 spans 15 amino acids. Trimming at V came to 3 bases and at J to 6 bases, leaving 9 bases not matched to a gene. The CDR3 region has the DNA TGTGCCAGCAGTGAGAGGACAGGGCCAATCGATGGCTACACCTTC. Translating gives CASSERTGPIDGYTF.

The chain couples TRBV28 to TRBJ2-1; TRBD2 matches at 12 bases. Germline V gene sequence: CDR1 MDHEN, CDR2 SYDVKM. The ends lost 4 bases at V and 7 bases at J; junction bases unmatched: 8. The CDR3 spans 16 residues. The CDR3 coding sequence is TGTGCCAGCAGTTCTAGCGGGGGGGCGTTTGGTAATGAGCAGTTCTTC. Amino acids: CASSSSGGAFGNEQFF. The whole variable domain, filled in from reference TRBV28 and TRBJ2-1, reads DVKVTQSSRYLVKRTGEKVFLECVQDMDHENMFWYRQDPGLGLRLIYFSYDVKMKEKGDIPEGYSVSREKKERFSLILESASTNQTSMYLCASSSSGGAFGNEQFFGPGTRLTVL.

V gene TRBV2 combines with J gene TRBJ1-4; D remains unclear. This CDR3 spans 12 amino acids. V was clipped by 6 bases and J by 4 bases, with 6 bases between them. The germline V gene has CDR1 SNHLY and CDR2 FYNNEI. CDR3 DNA sequence: TGTGCCAGCAGCCCAGTTAATGAAAAACTGTTTTTT. Its translation is CASSPVNEKLFF.